Listed here are 11 T cell receptor beta chains from one sample, sequenced in a study of blood T cell repertoires in COVID-19. Profiling relied on immunoSEQ multiplex PCR, and the TCRdb table lists in-frame clones only, not all of them. Found here are more than 200,000 clones, 70% to 90% of them singletons; the top ten hold roughly 6.8%. Sequenced input: peripheral blood. These receptors were obtained from a woman in her twenties or thirties with COVID-19, enrolled during active disease.

This chain uses TRBV11-2 with TRBJ2-3, with D possibly being TRBD2 (6 bases). Germline V gene lookup returns CDR1 SGHAT and CDR2 FQNNGV. V lost 1 base to trimming and J lost 0 bases, with 8 bases between them. The CDR3 runs to 15 residues. As DNA, the CDR3 is TGTGCCAGCAGCTTAGCGGGGGTGAGCACAGATACGCAGTATTTT. Amino acids: CASSLAGVSTDTQYF.

V is TRBV6-2 or TRBV6-3 and J is TRBJ2-1, with TRBD1 as a possible D gene (5 bases). This CDR3 comprises 14 residues. Trimming took 0 bases from V and 6 from J, leaving 9 bases between them. The germline gives CDR1 MNHEY, CDR2 SVGEGT. The CDR3 reads CASSYSDKPNEQFF. CDR3 sequence (DNA): TGTGCCAGCAGTTACTCGGACAAACCCAATGAGCAGTTCTTC.

This clone has only one observation. J is TRBJ1-4 and V is TRBV7-9; TRBD1 agrees at 7 bases. J was trimmed by 6 bases and V by 5 bases; bases with no gene match: 6. The CDR3 totals 14 residues. Germline-derived CDR1 and CDR2 are SEHNR and FQNEAQ (reference sequence). CDR3 DNA sequence: TGTGCCAGCAGCCAGGGGGTGGTGGATGAAAAACTGTTTTTT. This gives the protein CASSQGVVDEKLFF.

The chain joins TRBV6-6 to TRBJ1-5; a weak D match, TRBD1 (5 bases). CDR1 MNHNY and CDR2 SVGAGI come from the germline V gene (reference sequence). The CDR3 runs to 15 residues. The V end lost 0 bases, the J end lost 5 bases, and 11 bases lay between the germline ends. The CDR3 sequence: CASSYSSTGHQPQHF. DNA for the CDR3: TGTGCCAGCAGTTACTCGAGTACAGGTCATCAGCCCCAGCATTTT.

This rearrangement joins TRBV11-2 to TRBJ2-1; the D gene is possibly TRBD2 (7 bases). The V gene's germline CDR1 is SGHAT and CDR2 FQNNGV. The V and J ends lost 3 bases and 5 bases respectively, with 23 bases between them. This CDR3 has 18 residues. This chain's CDR3 is CASSLKIWGGAFHNEQFF. The DNA for the CDR3 is TGTGCCAGCAGCTTGAAGATTTGGGGGGGGGCCTTCCACAATGAGCAGTTCTTC.

The chain carries TRBV4-2 and TRBJ1-1; tentatively, D is TRBD1 (6 bases). V gave up 0 bases and J gave up 0 bases, with 14 bases separating them. The CDR3 has 17 amino acids. Germline V CDR1 and CDR2: LGHNA, YNFKEQ. The CDR3 DNA reads as TGTGCCAGCAGCCAAGAAACAGGACAGTCTATGAACACTGAAGCTTTCTTT. Translating gives CASSQETGQSMNTEAFF.

This clone was seen once. The V gene is TRBV10-3, the J gene TRBJ1-5; D uncertain. The CDR3 is 15 residues long. CDR1 is ENHRY, CDR2 SYGVKD, per germline. The V and J ends lost 0 bases and 9 bases respectively, with 15 bases between them. The CDR3 is CAISESGDKELPQHF. DNA for the CDR3: TGTGCCATCAGTGAGTCCGGGGATAAGGAACTGCCCCAGCATTTT.

J is TRBJ1-2 and V is TRBV7-2, with D perhaps TRBD1 (6 bases). CDR1 and CDR2 from the germline V gene are SGHTA and FQGNSA. Trimming took off 8 bases at V and 2 bases at J, with 12 bases between the two ends. The CDR3 is 13 amino acids. The CDR3 coding sequence is TGTGCCAGCGCCAGGGGAGTAAACTATGGCTACACCTTC. It encodes CASARGVNYGYTF.

The chain employs TRBV29-1 and TRBJ2-7, with D tentatively TRBD1 (6 bases). The ends were cut back, 6 bases at V and 6 bases at J, with 21 bases in the middle. The CDR3 totals 14 residues. Per germline, CDR1 SQVTM and CDR2 ANQGSEA. CDR3 DNA: TGCAGCGTGGGGGATGGGTGGGGGCGCGGCGAGCAGTACTTC. As protein: CSVGDGWGRGEQYF.

The chain carries TRBV9 and TRBJ2-2; TRBD2 aligns across 8 bases. The CDR3 has 13 amino acids. Per germline, CDR1 SGDLS and CDR2 YYNGEE. Trimming at V came to 4 bases and at J to 6 bases, leaving 2 bases not matched to a gene. This CDR3 is CASSPGGAGELFF. The CDR3 DNA reads as TGTGCCAGCAGCCCGGGAGGGGCCGGGGAGCTGTTTTTT.

Of note for this clone: Other DNA sequences of this sample code for an identical CDR3. The chain uses TRBV6-5 and TRBJ1-5; tentative D call: TRBD1 (6 bases). The CDR3 length is 15 residues. Trimming removed 0 bases at V and 2 bases at J, with 8 bases between. Germline lookup yields CDR1 MNHEY and CDR2 SVGAGI. CDR3 loop: CASSYSRGGNQPQHF. The DNA of the CDR3 is TGTGCCAGCAGTTACTCCAGGGGAGGCAATCAGCCCCAGCATTTT.